The 17 T cell receptor beta chains in this list originate from one sample, sequenced in a study of T cells in Graves' hyperthyroidism and ophthalmopathy. Amplified TCR beta CDR3 regions came from RNA transcripts. HTBI primers drove first-round RT-PCR of the TCR CDR3. TCRdb reprocessed the multiplex PCR reads via MiXCR and lists one record per CDR3 protein. The sample shows hundreds of thousands of distinct CDR3 sequences, roughly 15% of them seen only once. The specimen sequenced was blood. These receptors were taken from a woman aged 55-69 years with Graves' ophthalmopathy.

The chain carries TRBV9 and TRBJ1-2, with 8 positions matching TRBD1. Germline assignment: CDR1 SGDLS and CDR2 YYNGEE. This CDR3 is 15 amino acids long. Unmatched junction bases numbered 10, after V lost 3 bases and J lost 6 bases. The CDR3 sequence is CASSARGQGADGYTF. Here the CDR3 DNA reads TGTGCCAGCAGCGCCCGAGGACAGGGCGCCGATGGCTACACCTTC. Supplemented by reference TRBV9 and TRBJ1-2, the full variable domain reads DSGVTQTPKHLITATGQRVTLRCSPRSGDLSVYWYQQSLDQGLQFLIQYYNGEERAKGNILERFSAQQFPDLHSELNLSSLELGDSALYFCASSARGQGADGYTFGSGTRLTVV.

This clonotype was recorded at least ten times. The chain employs TRBV3-1 and TRBJ2-7; D remains ambiguous. The length of the CDR3 is 12 residues. V was clipped by 4 bases and J by 6 bases, with 10 bases between them. Germline V gene sequence: CDR1 LGHDT, CDR2 YNNKEL (reference sequence). The CDR3 bases are TGTGCCAGCAGCCTGGAGTCCCGCGAGCAGTACTTC. The encoded protein is CASSLESREQYF.

This clonotype occurred a few times. The chain combines TRBV20-1 with TRBJ1-2; 9 nucleotides match TRBD1. The CDR3 totals 14 residues. V was clipped by 5 bases and J by 7 bases; unmatched bases: 11. In germline, CDR1 is DFQATT, CDR2 SNEGSKA (reference sequence). CDR3: CSAPGRRQGGGYTF. The CDR3 coding sequence is TGCAGTGCTCCCGGTCGTCGACAGGGGGGTGGCTACACCTTC.

In this sample, this clonotype turned up a few times. The V and J genes are TRBV11-2 and TRBJ2-7; D might be TRBD1 (5 bases). Germline loops: CDR1 SGHAT, CDR2 FQNNGV. CDR3 size: 13 residues. V lost 4 bases and J lost 4, with 11 bases in between. The CDR3 sequence is CASSSTVLYEQYF. CDR3 sequence (DNA): TGTGCCAGCAGCTCGACAGTCCTGTACGAGCAGTACTTC.

The V and J genes are TRBV6-2 or TRBV6-3 and TRBJ2-7; the match to TRBD2 covers 11 bases. Germline V gene sequence: CDR1 MNHEY, CDR2 SVGEGT. The junction had 13 bases not matched to a gene; V was cut back by 9 bases and J by 3 bases. This CDR3 is 16 amino acids long. Here the CDR3 DNA reads TGTGCCAGTACCCCACCCGGGACTAGCGGTTTCTACGAGCAGTACTTC. It codes for CASTPPGTSGFYEQYF.

This clonotype occurred many times. The chain is built from TRBV27 and TRBJ1-6; possibly TRBD1 for D (6 bases). CDR1 and CDR2 (germline): MNHEY, SMNVEV (reference sequence). The V and J ends lost 5 bases and 10 bases respectively, with 12 bases between them. The CDR3 totals 13 residues. This chain's CDR3 is CASSLQGWSPLHF. DNA of the CDR3: TGTGCCAGCAGTCTACAGGGTTGGTCACCCCTCCACTTT.

The sample holds a few counts of this clonotype. This chain joins TRBV5-6 and TRBJ2-7; TRBD1 matches 8 bases. The germline CDR1 and CDR2 sequences are SGHDT and YYEEEE. The CDR3 length is 13 residues. With V trimmed by 4 bases and J by 7 bases, 7 bases remained unmatched. The CDR3 sequence is CASSRTRDREQYF. In DNA form, the CDR3 reads TGTGCCAGCAGCAGGACCCGGGACAGGGAGCAGTACTTC.

Many counts were recorded for this clonotype. The CDR3 loop is CACMGGGQETQYF. In DNA form, the CDR3 reads TGTGCCTGTATGGGCGGTGGCCAAGAGACCCAGTACTTC. The chain recombines TRBV30 with TRBJ2-5; no firm D call. The CDR3 length is 13 residues. Germline values: CDR1 GTSNPN, CDR2 SVGIG (reference sequence). V was trimmed by 6 bases and J by 1 base, leaving 12 bases between them.

The rearrangement uses TRBV5-1 and TRBJ2-3, with 7 nucleotides matching TRBD1. This CDR3 contains 14 residues. J was trimmed by 3 bases and V by 2 bases; bases with no gene match: 3. The germline CDR1 and CDR2 sequences are SGHRS and YFSETQ. DNA of the CDR3: TGCGCCAGCAGCTTCAAGGGGGCAACAGATACGCAGTATTTT. This gives the protein CASSFKGATDTQYF.

This clonotype was found many times. V and J are TRBV12-3 or TRBV12-4 and TRBJ2-1, with a possible D match to TRBD2 (5 bases). Trimming cost V 3 bases and J 1 base, with 19 bases left between them. The CDR3 covers 18 residues. The DNA of the CDR3 is TGTGCCAGCAGTTTTTCCCATCCAACTAGTCATTCCTACAATGAGCAGTTCTTC. Encoded protein: CASSFSHPTSHSYNEQFF.

At least ten counts were recorded for this clonotype. This sequence joins TRBV20-1 and TRBJ2-2, with a possible D match to TRBD2 (6 bases). Germline V CDR1 and CDR2: DFQATT, SNEGSKA (reference sequence). The CDR3 spans 16 residues. The CDR3 coding sequence is TGCGCTGGGTGGGGGGTCCAGTGGGGTCACACCGGGGAGCTGTTTTTT. Translation gives CAGWGVQWGHTGELFF.

The chain joins TRBV28 to TRBJ2-7; 7 bases line up with TRBD1. The germline V gene has CDR1 MDHEN and CDR2 SYDVKM. V lost 4 bases, J lost 2 bases, and 5 bases stayed unmatched. The CDR3 has 14 residues. This CDR3 reads CASSSGTDTYEQYF. The CDR3 DNA reads TGTGCCAGCAGTTCTGGGACAGACACCTACGAGCAGTACTTC.

This clonotype occurred a few times. The V call is TRBV5-1, the J call TRBJ2-5; the match to TRBD2 covers 9 bases. The V gene end was trimmed by 2 bases and the J gene end by 1 base; junction bases not matched to a gene: 6. The length of the CDR3 is 16 residues. Germline CDR1 and CDR2: SGHRS and YFSETQ. The CDR3 sequence: CASSFYSGSRQETQYF. The DNA for the CDR3 is TGCGCCAGCAGCTTCTATAGCGGGAGTCGCCAAGAGACCCAGTACTTC.

This clonotype was seen at least ten times. V gene TRBV28 combines with J gene TRBJ2-7; 9 bases match TRBD2. Germline values: CDR1 MDHEN, CDR2 SYDVKM. The V and J ends lost 7 bases and 1 base, in that order; junction bases with no gene match: 8. CDR3 length: 15 residues. CDR3 sequence reads: CASIHSGRGSYEQYF. The CDR3 DNA reads as TGTGCCAGCATCCATAGCGGGAGAGGGTCCTACGAGCAGTACTTC.

Here the CDR3 DNA reads TGCGCCAGCAGTGGAGGAGCCCTTGAGCAGTTCTTC. The encoded protein is CASSGGALEQFF. The V and J genes are TRBV10-1 and TRBJ2-1; D not certain. The CDR3 has 12 residues. V was clipped by 4 bases and J by 9 bases, with 10 bases between them. Germline CDR1 and CDR2: WNHNN and SYGVQD (reference sequence).

This clonotype showed up many times. The chain recombines TRBV5-1 with TRBJ2-7, with a possible D match to TRBD1 (6 bases). This CDR3 region has 16 residues. Trimming shortened V by 0 bases and J by 1 base, and 14 bases separated the two germline ends. In germline, CDR1 is SGHRS, CDR2 YFSETQ. This CDR3 reads CASSLEGVPSSYEQYF. The CDR3 DNA follows: TGCGCCAGCAGCTTGGAGGGGGTCCCCTCTTCCTACGAGCAGTACTTC.

The chain links TRBV20-1 to TRBJ2-1, with TRBD2 matching over 7 bases. J lost 6 bases, V lost 6 bases, and 11 bases had no gene match. CDR3 length equals 14 residues. Germline V lookup: CDR1 DFQATT, CDR2 SNEGSKA (reference sequence). CDR3 region: CSARSGESGNEQFF. The CDR3 DNA sequence: TGCAGTGCCAGAAGCGGGGAGAGCGGCAATGAGCAGTTCTTC.